One sample yielded the 8 T cell receptor beta chains listed below, sequenced in a study of T cells in Graves' hyperthyroidism and ophthalmopathy. RNA transcripts yielded amplified TCR beta CDR3 regions. A first-round RT-PCR of the TCR CDR3 used the HTBI primer set. In TCRdb, the multiplex PCR reads were re-called with MiXCR into one record per CDR3 protein. The table records a few hundred thousand distinct CDR3 sequences, about 43% of them present only once. The sample comprised peripheral blood or thyroid tissue (not recorded which). The source of these receptors is a woman aged 18 to 35 with Graves' hyperthyroidism.

The V call is TRBV11-3, the J call TRBJ2-2, with TRBD1 identical over 9 bases. The V and J ends lost 2 bases and 6 bases, in that order; junction bases with no gene match: 10. Per germline, CDR1 SGHNT and CDR2 YENEEA. The CDR3 is made up of 17 amino acids. The CDR3 region has the DNA TGTGCCAGCAGCTTAACCAAAAGACAGGGGGTGGCCGGGGAGCTGTTTTTT. Protein product: CASSLTKRQGVAGELFF.

This chain uses TRBV20-1 with TRBJ1-5; D unclear. This CDR3 region has 12 residues. Germline V gives CDR1 DFQATT, CDR2 SNEGSKA (reference sequence). The germline V and J ends were trimmed by 4 bases and 11 bases, with 15 bases remaining between them. The DNA for the CDR3 is TGCAGTGCTACCAGATCACGCGAGACCCAGCATTTT. Translated: CSATRSRETQHF.

This clonotype was recorded once. The limits of the CDR3 on the DNA are not certain, so only TCRdb's listed CDR3 is given. The V and J genes are TRBV24-1 and TRBJ1-2; the tabulated D call, TRBD1, remains unverified against the DNA. Germline lookup yields CDR1 KGHDR and CDR2 SFDVKD. The CDR3 comprises 21 residues, both ends counted. CDR3: CATSDQAGRYNEQFFGYGYTF.

The chain recombines TRBV6-1 with TRBJ1-2; D uncertain. This CDR3 comprises 14 residues. V lost 8 bases to trimming and J lost 8 bases, with 21 bases between them. Germline CDR1 MNHNS, CDR2 SASEGT. The CDR3 DNA reads as TGTGCCAGCGCTCCGTCGGCGGAGGCGGCGGGCTACACCTTC. This sequence encodes CASAPSAEAAGYTF.

The chain joins TRBV6-1 to TRBJ2-6; TRBD1 agrees at 7 bases. Trimming at V came to 3 bases and at J to 11 bases, leaving 7 bases not matched to a gene. Germline lookup yields CDR1 MNHNS and CDR2 SASEGT. The CDR3 consists of 14 residues. The chain's CDR3 is CASSDVTGIDVLTF. CDR3 bases: TGTGCCAGCAGTGACGTGACAGGGATCGACGTCCTGACTTTC.

This clonotype showed up many times. J is TRBJ2-5 and V is TRBV5-4; 13 bases map to TRBD2. J gave up 7 bases and V 0 bases, and 0 bases lay outside the gene matches. Germline CDR1 is SGHNT and CDR2 is YYREEE (reference sequence). The CDR3 extends over 14 amino acids. CDR3 in DNA: TGTGCCAGCAGCTTGGGACTAGCGGGAGGGACCCAGTACTTC. Protein sequence: CASSLGLAGGTQYF.

In its sample, this clonotype was seen many times. The chain couples TRBV7-8 to TRBJ1-1; D gene uncertain. Germline V gene lookup returns CDR1 SGHVS and CDR2 FQNEAQ. The CDR3 runs 14 residues. V lost 5 bases and J lost 1, with 11 bases in between. Here the CDR3 reads CASSPIQTNTEAFF. The CDR3 bases are TGTGCCAGCAGCCCCATCCAGACGAACACTGAAGCTTTCTTT.

V is TRBV7-9 and J is TRBJ2-7; TRBD2 matches at 7 bases. Germline loops: CDR1 SEHNR, CDR2 FQNEAQ (reference sequence). This CDR3 contains 14 residues. Losses at the gene ends were 5 bases for V and 2 bases for J; bases not matched to a gene: 6. The CDR3 coding sequence is TGTGCCAGCAGCGGGACTACCATGACCTACGAGCAGTACTTC. Translating it yields CASSGTTMTYEQYF.